Below are 9 T cell receptor beta chains sequenced from a single sample in a study of response to subunit inactivated influenza vaccine. TCRdb re-analysed the RT-PCR reads in MiXCR, keeping a single row per CDR3 protein. The table shows some 640,000 distinct CDR3 sequences, with about 15% occurring only once. This specimen was PBMCs from blood, taken roughly 2 weeks before vaccination. The receptors were gathered from a man aged 50 to 60 who received an inactivated influenza vaccine.

The chain links TRBV27 to TRBJ2-1; TRBD2 matches at 7 bases. Germline loops: CDR1 MNHEY, CDR2 SMNVEV (reference sequence). There are 18 residues in the CDR3. The ends lost 1 base at V and 7 bases at J; junction bases unmatched: 16. The DNA for the CDR3 is TGTGCCAGCAGTTTATACCCCCCGGTGGCGGGAGCTTCGAATGAGCAGTTCTTC. Encoded protein: CASSLYPPVAGASNEQFF.

V gene TRBV7-2 combines with J gene TRBJ2-7; D remains ambiguous. The V end lost 1 base, the J end lost 2 bases, and 12 bases lay between the germline ends. This CDR3 contains 15 residues. Germline V gene lookup returns CDR1 SGHTA and CDR2 FQGNSA. The CDR3, as DNA: TGTGCCAGCAGCTTAGGTCTCCAGATCCCCTACGAGCAGTACTTC. Translation: CASSLGLQIPYEQYF.

This clonotype was seen more than once but under ten times. The chain combines TRBV2 with TRBJ1-2; TRBD1 matches 10 bases. The V gene end was trimmed by 3 bases and the J gene end by 8 bases; junction bases not matched to a gene: 3. Germline lookup yields CDR1 SNHLY and CDR2 FYNNEI. The length of the CDR3 is 13 residues. CDR3 nucleotides: TGTGCCAGCAGTGAGGACAGGGGGAGAGGCTACACCTTC. Translating gives CASSEDRGRGYTF. The variable domain in full, with the rest retrieved from reference TRBV2 and TRBJ1-2, is EPEVTQTPSHQVTQMGQEVILRCVPISNHLYFYWYRQILGQKVEFLVSFYNNEISEKSEIFDDQFSVERPDGSNFTLKIRSTKLEDSAMYFCASSEDRGRGYTFGSGTRLTVV.

Remarks on this clonotype: Just one base apart from a much larger clone, this may be a read error. The rearrangement links TRBV10-3 to TRBJ2-7; a weak D match, TRBD2 (5 bases). CDR1 ENHRY and CDR2 SYGVKD come from the germline V gene. The CDR3 has 15 residues. V was clipped by 0 bases and J by 4 bases, with 13 bases between them. The CDR3 DNA is TGTGCCATCAGTGAGTCCGGGGAAGGGTTTTACGAGCAGTACTTC. Translated: CAISESGEGFYEQYF.

This clonotype was recorded many times. The chain joins TRBV4-1 to TRBJ2-1; 7 nucleotides align to TRBD1. This CDR3 spans 14 amino acids. In germline, CDR1 is MGHRA, CDR2 YSYEKL. V lost 4 bases, J lost 7 bases, and 7 bases stayed unmatched. For the CDR3, the DNA is TGCGCCAGCAGCCCCCGAGGGGGCCAAAATGAGCAGTTCTTC. Amino acids: CASSPRGGQNEQFF.

This clonotype has a count of ten or more. The chain is built from TRBV6-2 or TRBV6-3 and TRBJ1-1; D is uncertain. This CDR3 spans 13 amino acids. Germline V gene data show CDR1 as MNHEY and CDR2 as SVGEGT. V was cut by 3 bases and J by 0 bases, with 5 bases left in between. CDR3 region: CASSYGMNTEAFF. The CDR3 DNA reads TGTGCCAGCAGTTATGGCATGAACACTGAAGCTTTCTTT.

J is TRBJ2-5 and V is TRBV10-3, with D possibly being TRBD1 (7 bases). This CDR3 comprises 15 residues. CDR1 is ENHRY and CDR2 is SYGVKD in the germline V gene. V was pared by 4 bases and J by 1 base, with 13 bases between. This CDR3 reads CAISGGRGVQETQYF. In DNA form, the CDR3 reads TGTGCCATCAGTGGGGGCAGGGGGGTCCAAGAGACCCAGTACTTC.

The genes are TRBV20-1 and TRBJ2-7, with TRBD2 identical over 10 bases. CDR3 length equals 15 residues. V lost 5 bases to trimming and J lost 2 bases; unmatched junction nucleotides: 9. Per the germline V gene, CDR1 is DFQATT and CDR2 is SNEGSKA (reference sequence). CDR3 coding DNA: TGCAGTGCTGCCGGGACTAGCGAGAGCCCCTACGAGCAGTACTTC. Protein: CSAAGTSESPYEQYF.

The rearrangement links TRBV29-1 to TRBJ2-2, with a possible D match to TRBD1 (5 bases). Germline CDR1 is SQVTM and CDR2 is ANQGSEA. V was cut by 1 base and J by 6 bases, with 9 bases left in between. The CDR3 has 13 residues. The CDR3 loop is CSVEGEGAGELFF. CDR3 sequence (DNA): TGCAGCGTTGAAGGAGAAGGGGCCGGGGAGCTGTTTTTT.